This T cell receptor beta chain was recorded in a study of identical twins. General study results and limits: The analysis was cross-sectional rather than longitudinal within donors. With abundant cord blood beta clonotypes, insertions were fewer; memory repertoires showed no such pattern.

TCRdb re-analysed the 5' RACE reads in MiXCR, keeping a single row per CDR3 protein. The sample includes about 890,000 distinct CDR3 sequences, approximately 13% seen only once; the top ten take around 1.5%. This clonotype was seen a few times. What it recognizes is unknown. The germline V gene encodes CDR1 SQVTM and CDR2 ANQGSEA. The CDR3 is made up of 14 amino acids. V gave up 1 base and J gave up 8 bases, with 17 bases separating them. These data were also filed under a second study, of yellow fever vaccine responses in identical twins.

The clonotype was recovered from a woman aged 18 to 35 in good health. The chain employs TRBV29-1 and TRBJ1-2, with D maybe TRBD1 (5 bases). Sample: PBMCs. The CDR3 spells CSVEVVEGIRGYTF. CDR3 sequence (DNA): TGCAGCGTTGAAGTTGTGGAGGGGATAAGGGGCTACACCTTC.